The 14 T cell receptor beta chains presented below share a single source sample, sequenced in a study of cytomegalovirus exposure and HLA in healthy donors. PCR amplification relied on 60 Vbeta primers (plus 13 Jbeta primers). TCRdb keeps only in-frame clones here, not all; method: immunoSEQ multiplex PCR. The sample contains around 100,000 clones, roughly 68% of which appear only once. The sample was PBMCs. The source of these receptors is a woman in her twenties or thirties in good health and CMV-seronegative.

The rearrangement joins TRBV4-3 to TRBJ1-2; D uncertain. From germline, CDR1 is LGHNA and CDR2 YSLEER. The V gene lost 0 bases and the J gene lost 7 bases, with 18 bases spanning the gap. The CDR3 runs 16 residues. The chain's CDR3 is CASSQDGQEVIAGYTF. The DNA for the CDR3 is TGCGCCAGCAGCCAAGATGGCCAGGAGGTTATAGCTGGCTACACCTTC.

CDR3 sequence: CSVVEDRGRNEQFF. CDR3 DNA: TGCAGCGTTGTCGAGGACAGGGGTCGGAATGAGCAGTTCTTC. The chain carries TRBV29-1 and TRBJ2-1; 9 bases map to TRBD1. The V gene end was trimmed by 4 bases and the J gene end by 7 bases; junction bases not matched to a gene: 8. There are 14 residues in the CDR3. Per the germline V gene, CDR1 is SQVTM and CDR2 is ANQGSEA.

This chain uses TRBV27 with TRBJ1-2; possible D gene TRBD1, 5 bases. Trimming removed 3 bases from V and 2 bases from J, with 13 bases in between. CDR1 MNHEY and CDR2 SMNVEV come from the germline V gene (reference sequence). The CDR3 runs to 15 residues. CDR3 in amino acids: CASSFQFGGNYGYTF. DNA of the CDR3: TGTGCCAGCAGTTTCCAGTTTGGGGGGAACTATGGCTACACCTTC.

The chain combines TRBV5-1 with TRBJ2-1; D remains ambiguous. Trimming stripped 3 bases from V and 8 bases from J, with 12 bases between. Germline CDR1 is SGHRS and CDR2 is YFSETQ. CDR3 length: 13 residues. In DNA form, the CDR3 reads TGCGCCAGCAGCTGGGCTGGGTCCGATGAGCAGTTCTTC. Protein sequence: CASSWAGSDEQFF.

The V gene is TRBV5-4, the J gene TRBJ1-2; TRBD1 matches at 8 bases. J lost 12 bases, V lost 0 bases, and 4 bases had no gene match. Germline CDR1 is SGHNT and CDR2 is YYREEE (reference sequence). This CDR3 has 12 residues. The CDR3 spells CASSLDRGQDTF. In nucleotides, the CDR3 is TGTGCCAGCAGCTTGGACAGGGGACAGGACACCTTC.

This sequence joins TRBV6-1 and TRBJ2-7; tentatively, D is TRBD2 (6 bases). Germline CDR1 MNHNS, CDR2 SASEGT. The CDR3 consists of 14 residues. V was cut by 0 bases and J by 4 bases, with 10 bases left in between. The CDR3 DNA reads as TGTGCCAGCAGTGAAGCTGGCGGGGTATACGAGCAGTACTTC. Its translation: CASSEAGGVYEQYF.

The table lists this clone with a few counts. The V and J genes are TRBV7-9 and TRBJ1-1; 9 positions match TRBD1. The length of the CDR3 is 15 residues. The V gene's germline CDR1 is SEHNR and CDR2 FQNEAQ (reference sequence). The V segment lost 5 bases and the J segment 1 base; nucleotides outside the gene matches: 5. In nucleotides, the CDR3 is TGTGCCAGCAGCGCCCCGGGACAGGGGAACACTGAAGCTTTCTTT. The encoded protein is CASSAPGQGNTEAFF.

The chain couples TRBV29-1 to TRBJ2-5; maybe TRBD1 (5 bases). Germline lookup yields CDR1 SQVTM and CDR2 ANQGSEA. V gave up 4 bases and J gave up 5 bases, with 5 bases separating them. The CDR3 contains 10 residues. CDR3 sequence: CSVGGETQYF. Here the CDR3 DNA reads TGCAGCGTTGGGGGCGAGACCCAGTACTTC.

The J gene is TRBJ2-7, the V gene TRBV7-9; TRBD1 matches 9 bases. From germline, CDR1 is SEHNR and CDR2 FQNEAQ (reference sequence). The length of the CDR3 is 17 residues. The V and J ends lost 5 bases and 6 bases, in that order; junction bases with no gene match: 17. CDR3 in amino acids: CASSHPPATGGFREQYF. In DNA form, the CDR3 reads TGTGCCAGCAGCCACCCCCCAGCTACAGGGGGCTTTCGCGAGCAGTACTTC.

The CDR3 is CASSLSGVEGSPLHF. The CDR3, as DNA: TGTGCCAGCAGCTTAAGCGGTGTGGAGGGTTCACCCCTCCACTTT. V gene TRBV7-9 combines with J gene TRBJ1-6; D uncertain. Germline CDR1 and CDR2: SEHNR and FQNEAQ (reference sequence). The CDR3 has 15 amino acids. The V end was cut by 2 bases, the J end by 9 bases, with 14 bases between.

The chain employs TRBV7-3 and TRBJ2-3; D perhaps matches TRBD2 (5 bases). CDR3 length equals 15 residues. Trimming took off 3 bases at V and 1 base at J, with 11 bases between the two ends. CDR1 and CDR2 from the germline V gene are SGHTA and FQGTGA. CDR3 nucleotide sequence: TGTGCCAGCAGCTTGAGGGTGTTGGGCACAGATACGCAGTATTTT. The encoded protein is CASSLRVLGTDTQYF.

Of note for this clone: A read error may produce the germline difference seen at one junction end. The chain employs TRBV7-9 and TRBJ2-3, with D perhaps TRBD2 (6 bases). CDR3 size: 12 residues. CDR1 and CDR2 (germline): SEHNR, FQNEAQ (reference sequence). The DNA for the CDR3 is TGTTCCAGCAGCCCCAATTCCGGGGGGCAGTATTTT. The encoded protein is CSSSPNSGGQYF. Full variable domain (remainder filled in from reference TRBV7-9 and TRBJ2-3): DTGVSQNPRHKITKRGQNVTFRCDPISEHNRLYWYRQTLGQGPEFLTYFQNEAQLEKSRLLSDRFSAERPKGSFSTLEIQRTEQGDSAMYLCSSSPNSGGQYFGPGTRLTVL.

The chain is built from TRBV7-6 and TRBJ1-6; 7 nucleotides line up with TRBD1. Germline CDR1 reads SGHVS; CDR2 reads FNYEAQ. Trimming at V came to 5 bases and at J to 9 bases, leaving 10 bases not matched to a gene. CDR3 size: 15 residues. The CDR3: CASSPRQGTFSPLHF. CDR3 sequence (DNA): TGTGCCAGCAGCCCCAGACAGGGTACCTTTTCACCCCTCCACTTT.

The V gene is TRBV5-6, the J gene TRBJ2-5; TRBD2 matches 10 bases. The V and J ends lost 1 base and 1 base, in that order; junction bases with no gene match: 4. There are 16 residues in the CDR3. Germline lookup yields CDR1 SGHDT and CDR2 YYEEEE. The CDR3 protein is CASSLLAGAPQETQYF. CDR3 DNA: TGTGCCAGCAGCTTGCTAGCGGGAGCCCCCCAAGAGACCCAGTACTTC.